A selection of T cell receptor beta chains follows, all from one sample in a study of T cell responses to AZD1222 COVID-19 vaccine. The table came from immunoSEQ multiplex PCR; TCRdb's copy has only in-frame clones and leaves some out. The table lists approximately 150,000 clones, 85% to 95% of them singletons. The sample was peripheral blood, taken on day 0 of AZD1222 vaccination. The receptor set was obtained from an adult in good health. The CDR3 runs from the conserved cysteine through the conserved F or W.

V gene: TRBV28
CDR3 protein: CASTRGRAYGYTF

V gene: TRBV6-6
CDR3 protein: CASSGRQFANTGELFF

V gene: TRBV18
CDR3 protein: CASSPGQMYGYTF

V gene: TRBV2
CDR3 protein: CASSEPNRGRSNQPQHF

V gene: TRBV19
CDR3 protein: CASRRTSGRITSTDTQYF

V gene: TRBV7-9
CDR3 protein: CASSLVGTGNGYTF

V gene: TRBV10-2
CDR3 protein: CASSGQGYSPLHF

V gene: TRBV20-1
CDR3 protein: CSASKGKEQYF

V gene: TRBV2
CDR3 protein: CASIPGQGYNSPLHF

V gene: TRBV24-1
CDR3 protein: CATSDSEARVGQPQHF

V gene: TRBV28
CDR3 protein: CASSFRVAGGTGELFF

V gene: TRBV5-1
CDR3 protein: CASSPWTGLAGEQYF

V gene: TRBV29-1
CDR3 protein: CSVLQGASNYGYTF

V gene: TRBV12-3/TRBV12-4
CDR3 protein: CASSLGPLYGYTF

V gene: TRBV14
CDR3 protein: CASSQDGRGAGYNEQFF

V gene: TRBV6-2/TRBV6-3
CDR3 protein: CASSYSLGISSYNEQFF

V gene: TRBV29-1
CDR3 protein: CSVRIGGGTDTQYF

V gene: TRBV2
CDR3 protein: CASSVRFNNEQFF

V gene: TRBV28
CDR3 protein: CASSTQAGANVLTF

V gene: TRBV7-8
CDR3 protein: CASSLAGSAYEQYF

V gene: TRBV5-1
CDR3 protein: CASSLQTGANTEAFF

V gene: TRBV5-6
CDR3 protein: CASSSPEPGRRELFF

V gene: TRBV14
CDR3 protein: CASSLYNEQFF

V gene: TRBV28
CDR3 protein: CASSLWGKTGYEQYF

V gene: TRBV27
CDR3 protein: CASSFGGGYEKLFF

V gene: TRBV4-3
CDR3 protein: CASSHEQHGDTQYF

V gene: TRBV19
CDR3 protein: CASTRDSNYEQYF

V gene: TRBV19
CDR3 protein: CASGTSYEQYF

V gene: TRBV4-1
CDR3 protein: CASSQVTGGQSSYEQYF

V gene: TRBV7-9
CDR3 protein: CASSRFGGTEAFF

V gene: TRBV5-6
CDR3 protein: CASSAGQGDYEQYF

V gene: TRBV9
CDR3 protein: CASSVGGSEAFF

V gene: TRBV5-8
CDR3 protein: CASSLDGEAFF